This T cell receptor beta chain was sequenced for a study of T-cell memory formation after mild COVID-19. Study conclusions and caveats: The authors left the SARS-CoV-2 specificity of second-wave clones peaking on day 37 unconfirmed. Some responding clones appeared in pre-infection memory, suggesting cross-reactive memory joined. Clones shrinking between day 15 and 85 showed a balanced CD4/CD8 split, and those that grew later tilted toward CD4+.

This clonotype was found a few times. Its specificity is not known. TCR alpha and TCR beta cDNA libraries carrying sample barcodes and UMIs were produced by 5'RACE using constant-segment primers. TCRdb processed the 5' RACE reads anew with MiXCR; each CDR3 protein has one entry. In the table there are under 250,000 distinct CDR3 sequences, approximately 15% of which are singletons. The sequenced sample was PBMCs or a T cell subset sorted from them (not recorded which). The TCR was taken from an adult woman who had mild COVID-19 (a few samples of this study predate the infection). Cell type and time point are not known.

The DNA for the CDR3 is TGTGCCACCATGGGGGAAATCACCGGGGAGCTGTTTTTT. It specifies CATMGEITGELFF. This chain connects TRBV24-1 to TRBJ2-2; D could derive from TRBD1 or TRBD2 (5 bases each). The CDR3 runs to 13 residues. CDR1 and CDR2 from the germline V gene are KGHDR and SFDVKD. V dropped 8 bases and J dropped 4 bases, with 10 bases sitting between them.